A single sample gave rise to the 22 T cell receptor beta chains below, sequenced in a study of multiple sclerosis patients with progressive multifocal leukoencephalopathy. This table comes from immunoSEQ multiplex PCR, and its TCRdb copy is limited to in-frame clones, with some not included. Here the sample spans 25,000 to 35,000 clones, 89% being singletons. This sample's time point: before natalizumab initiation. What was sequenced was PBMCs. The receptors shown here come from a human donor with multiple sclerosis.

The chain couples TRBV2 to TRBJ1-2; 8 bases align to TRBD1. V lost 5 bases to trimming and J lost 8 bases; unmatched junction nucleotides: 10. In germline, CDR1 is SNHLY, CDR2 FYNNEI. The CDR3 is 14 residues long. The CDR3 protein is CASSTGGKGFGYTF. DNA of the CDR3: TGTGCCAGCAGTACAGGGGGAAAGGGCTTCGGCTACACCTTC.

On this clone: Other DNA sequences from this sample encode an identical CDR3 as well. V gene TRBV7-2 combines with J gene TRBJ1-1; D ambiguous. CDR3 size: 13 residues. Trimming took off 4 bases at V and 14 bases at J, with 20 bases between the two ends. Germline V gene sequence: CDR1 SGHTA, CDR2 FQGNSA. This CDR3 is CASSSLLRWRMFF. CDR3 DNA: TGTGCCAGCAGCTCCCTCTTGAGGTGGAGGATGTTCTTT.

This chain uses TRBV5-1 with TRBJ2-1; 9 bases fit TRBD2. This CDR3 is 16 amino acids long. CDR1 and CDR2 from the germline V gene are SGHRS and YFSETQ. V trimming: 0 bases; J trimming: 7 bases; junction bases outside the gene matches: 8. The CDR3 loop is CASSLVASGTFNEQFF. CDR3 coding DNA: TGCGCCAGCAGCTTGGTGGCTAGCGGGACTTTTAATGAGCAGTTCTTC.

V gene TRBV18 combines with J gene TRBJ2-7; 10 bases map to TRBD1. Germline V gene lookup returns CDR1 KGHSH and CDR2 LQKENI. CDR3 length: 14 amino acids. V dropped 4 bases and J dropped 4; count of bases not matched to a gene: 4. The CDR3 DNA sequence: TGTGCCAGCTCACAGCCGGGACAGGGGTACGAGCAGTACTTC. This sequence encodes CASSQPGQGYEQYF.

This clone was counted a few times. The V call is TRBV4-3, the J call TRBJ1-4; maybe TRBD1 (6 bases). The germline V gene encodes CDR1 LGHNA and CDR2 YSLEER. The V end lost 8 bases, the J end lost 10 bases, and 8 bases lay between the germline ends. This CDR3 comprises 10 residues. CDR3 region: CASEGGKLFF. CDR3 nucleotides: TGCGCCAGCGAGGGGGGAAAACTGTTTTTT.

The V and J genes are TRBV9 and TRBJ1-1; a possible D gene is TRBD1 (6 bases). The ends were cut back, 3 bases at V and 3 bases at J, with 18 bases in the middle. Germline V gene data show CDR1 as SGDLS and CDR2 as YYNGEE. This CDR3 has 16 amino acids. CDR3 in DNA: TGTGCCAGCAGCGCGTCGGACAGTGTTTCTCACACTGAAGCTTTCTTT. It codes for CASSASDSVSHTEAFF.

The chain employs TRBV27 and TRBJ2-3; D possibly corresponds to TRBD2 (5 bases). Germline V gives CDR1 MNHEY, CDR2 SMNVEV (reference sequence). CDR3 length: 16 residues. The V end lost 7 bases, the J end lost 0 bases, and 17 bases lay between the germline ends. The CDR3 DNA sequence: TGTGCCAGCACTTTTTTCCCCAGCGGCAGCACAGATACGCAGTATTTT. Its protein is CASTFFPSGSTDTQYF.

The V and J genes are TRBV11-3 and TRBJ2-1; D is possibly TRBD2 (5 bases). CDR3 length equals 12 residues. Deletions cut 5 bases from V and 6 bases from J, with 8 bases between. Germline CDR1 reads SGHNT; CDR2 reads YENEEA. The CDR3 is CASSPDSNEQFF. The CDR3 DNA is TGTGCCAGCAGCCCGGACTCCAATGAGCAGTTCTTC.

This clone was seen only once. The V gene is TRBV27, the J gene TRBJ2-7, with TRBD1 matching over 10 bases. Losses at the gene ends were 6 bases for V and 4 bases for J; bases not matched to a gene: 12. The CDR3 sequence is 16 residues long. In germline, CDR1 is MNHEY, CDR2 SMNVEV (reference sequence). CDR3 amino acids: CASRDTPGQGIYEQYF. The CDR3 DNA reads as TGTGCCAGCAGAGATACTCCGGGACAGGGGATATACGAGCAGTACTTC.

This chain connects TRBV6-1 to TRBJ2-7; no clear D. The CDR3 loop spans 11 amino acids. The V gene lost 2 bases and the J gene lost 5 bases, with 4 bases spanning the gap. Germline CDR1 reads MNHNS; CDR2 reads SASEGT. CDR3 nucleotides: TGTGCCAGCAGTGAACCCCACGAGCAGTACTTC. Translation: CASSEPHEQYF.

This clone is a singleton in its sample. This CDR3 is CASSVTNEQFF. The CDR3 bases are TGTGCCAGCAGCGTAACGAATGAGCAGTTCTTC. The rearrangement joins TRBV9 to TRBJ2-1; D ambiguous. This CDR3 is 11 amino acids long. V gave up 1 base and J gave up 7 bases, with 3 bases separating them. Germline V gene sequence: CDR1 SGDLS, CDR2 YYNGEE. Supplemented by reference TRBV9 and TRBJ2-1, the full variable domain reads DSGVTQTPKHLITATGQRVTLRCSPRSGDLSVYWYQQSLDQGLQFLIQYYNGEERAKGNILERFSAQQFPDLHSELNLSSLELGDSALYFCASSVTNEQFFGPGTRLTVL.

The chain couples TRBV5-4 to TRBJ2-1; 8 nucleotides match TRBD2. The CDR3 is 15 residues long. The V gene's germline CDR1 is SGHNT and CDR2 YYREEE (reference sequence). The J segment lost 12 bases and the V segment lost 1 base, leaving 12 bases of the junction unmatched. Written as DNA, the CDR3 is TGTGCCAGCAGCTTGAGCGGGAGTACCCCTAGGCCGCAGTTCTTC. Protein sequence: CASSLSGSTPRPQFF.

This clone came up once. The chain has TRBV5-1 and TRBJ2-1; 7 bases are a match to TRBD1. Germline V gene data show CDR1 as SGHRS and CDR2 as YFSETQ. CDR3 length equals 16 residues. The V segment lost 0 bases and the J segment 3 bases; nucleotides outside the gene matches: 6. CDR3 sequence: CASSLALGGYYNEQFF. CDR3 nucleotide sequence: TGCGCCAGCAGCTTGGCCTTAGGGGGCTACTACAATGAGCAGTTCTTC.

This clone was counted a few times. The genes are TRBV7-9 and TRBJ1-4; D gene unclear. V gave up 3 bases and J gave up 5 bases, with 4 bases separating them. CDR1 is SEHNR, CDR2 FQNEAQ, per germline (reference sequence). CDR3 length: 12 residues. CDR3 in amino acids: CASSFSNEKLFF. DNA of the CDR3: TGTGCCAGCAGCTTTTCAAATGAAAAACTGTTTTTT. The variable domain in full, with the rest retrieved from reference TRBV7-9 and TRBJ1-4, is DTGVSQNPRHKITKRGQNVTFRCDPISEHNRLYWYRQTLGQGPEFLTYFQNEAQLEKSRLLSDRFSAERPKGSFSTLEIQRTEQGDSAMYLCASSFSNEKLFFGSGTQLSVL.

This chain uses TRBV5-1 with TRBJ1-2; D is ambiguous. The germline V gene encodes CDR1 SGHRS and CDR2 YFSETQ. This CDR3 is 14 amino acids long. Trimming took off 0 bases at V and 4 bases at J, with 10 bases between the two ends. This chain's CDR3 is CASSLEAGGYGYTF. The CDR3 DNA follows: TGCGCCAGCAGCTTGGAGGCGGGCGGCTATGGCTACACCTTC.

The chain is built from TRBV18 and TRBJ2-7; no clear D. In germline, CDR1 is KGHSH, CDR2 LQKENI. This CDR3 region has 13 residues. Trimming shortened V by 6 bases and J by 6 bases, and 15 bases separated the two germline ends. In nucleotides, the CDR3 is TGTGCCAGCTCCTTAGATCTTCGAGGCGAGCAGTACTTC. Its protein is CASSLDLRGEQYF.

The V gene is TRBV7-8, the J gene TRBJ1-1, with TRBD1 as a possible D gene (5 bases). Deletions cut 5 bases from V and 0 bases from J, with 10 bases between. Per germline, CDR1 SGHVS and CDR2 FQNEAQ. The CDR3 totals 14 residues. CDR3 residues: CASSLVTVNTEAFF. CDR3 nucleotide sequence: TGTGCCAGCAGCCTAGTGACAGTGAACACTGAAGCTTTCTTT.

The V and J genes are TRBV9 and TRBJ1-1; D not certain. Per the germline V gene, CDR1 is SGDLS and CDR2 is YYNGEE. The CDR3 runs to 15 residues. The V and J ends lost 4 bases and 4 bases respectively, with 17 bases between them. CDR3 coding DNA: TGTGCCAGCAGCCCCTCTAATAGACTCGCCACTGAAGCTTTCTTT. This encodes CASSPSNRLATEAFF.

Here the CDR3 DNA reads TGTGCCAGCAGGAGGACTAGCGGCAGCAAGGAGACCCAGTACTTC. Translating it yields CASRRTSGSKETQYF. This sequence joins TRBV6-6 and TRBJ2-5; 10 bases match TRBD2. V shed 6 bases, J shed 5 bases, and the junction held 9 bases outside the gene matches. This CDR3 is 15 amino acids long. CDR1 and CDR2 from the germline V gene are MNHNY and SVGAGI (reference sequence).

The CDR3 spells CASSWQGRGSTGELFF. The CDR3 DNA is TGCGCCAGCAGCTGGCAAGGGAGGGGGAGCACCGGGGAGCTGTTTTTT. The gene calls are TRBV5-1 and TRBJ2-2; possible D gene TRBD2, 7 bases. CDR3 size: 16 residues. CDR1 and CDR2 from the germline V gene are SGHRS and YFSETQ. V lost 3 bases to trimming and J lost 4 bases, with 16 bases between them.

V and J are TRBV18 and TRBJ1-5, with D unresolved. The V end was cut by 2 bases, the J end by 7 bases, with 12 bases between. The CDR3 consists of 14 residues. Germline CDR1 reads KGHSH; CDR2 reads LQKENI. The CDR3 DNA sequence: TGTGCCAGCTCACCAGAGAGGGTAGGGCAGCCCCAGCATTTT. This gives the protein CASSPERVGQPQHF.

This rearrangement joins TRBV19 to TRBJ2-7; a possible D gene is TRBD1 (6 bases). The CDR3 has 13 amino acids. Germline V gene data show CDR1 as LNHDA and CDR2 as SQIVND (reference sequence). The germline V and J ends were trimmed by 6 bases and 0 bases, with 9 bases remaining between them. The chain's CDR3 is CASRGADSYEQYF. The CDR3 DNA reads as TGTGCCAGTAGGGGGGCAGACTCCTACGAGCAGTACTTC.